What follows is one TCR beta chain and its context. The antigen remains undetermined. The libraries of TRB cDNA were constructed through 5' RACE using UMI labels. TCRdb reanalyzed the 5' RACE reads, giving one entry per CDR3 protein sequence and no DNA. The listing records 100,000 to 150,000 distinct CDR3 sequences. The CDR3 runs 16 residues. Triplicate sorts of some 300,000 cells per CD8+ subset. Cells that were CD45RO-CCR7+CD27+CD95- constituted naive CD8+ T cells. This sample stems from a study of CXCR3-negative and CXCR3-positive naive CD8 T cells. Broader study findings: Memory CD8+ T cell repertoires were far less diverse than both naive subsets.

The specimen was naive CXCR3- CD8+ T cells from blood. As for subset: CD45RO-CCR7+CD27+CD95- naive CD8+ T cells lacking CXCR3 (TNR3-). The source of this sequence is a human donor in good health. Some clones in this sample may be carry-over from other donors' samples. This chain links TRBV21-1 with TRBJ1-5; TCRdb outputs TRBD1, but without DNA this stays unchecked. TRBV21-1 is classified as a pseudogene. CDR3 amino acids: CARFRGHGRCNQPQHF.